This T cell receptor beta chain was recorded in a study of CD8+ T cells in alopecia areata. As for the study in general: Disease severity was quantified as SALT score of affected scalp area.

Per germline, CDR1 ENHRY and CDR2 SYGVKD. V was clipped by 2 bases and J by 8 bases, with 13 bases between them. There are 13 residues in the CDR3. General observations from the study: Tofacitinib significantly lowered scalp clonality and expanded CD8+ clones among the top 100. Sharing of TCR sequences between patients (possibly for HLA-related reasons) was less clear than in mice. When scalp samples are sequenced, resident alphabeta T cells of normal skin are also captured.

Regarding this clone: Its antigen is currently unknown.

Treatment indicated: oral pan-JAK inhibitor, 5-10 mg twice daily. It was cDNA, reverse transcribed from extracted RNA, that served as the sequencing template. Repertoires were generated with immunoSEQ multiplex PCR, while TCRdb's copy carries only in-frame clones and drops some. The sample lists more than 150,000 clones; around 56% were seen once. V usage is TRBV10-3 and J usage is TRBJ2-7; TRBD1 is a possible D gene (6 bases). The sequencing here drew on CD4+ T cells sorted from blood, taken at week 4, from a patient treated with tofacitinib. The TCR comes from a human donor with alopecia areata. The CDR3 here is CAISEISQGQQYF. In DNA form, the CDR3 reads TGTGCCATCAGTGAGATTTCGCAGGGGCAGCAGTACTTC.